Each of the 24 T cell receptor beta chains below was sequenced from the same sample in a study of beta chain features in type 1 diabetes. Reverse transcription of all isolated RNA meant that expressed TCRB transcripts were sequenced. The table came from immunoSEQ multiplex PCR; TCRdb's copy has only in-frame clones and leaves some out. Among approximately 170,000 clones, roughly 9.1% were seen once, and the ten largest hold over 2%. The sequencing input was central memory CD4+ T cells from blood. The receptors shown here come from a woman under 30 in good health.

This clone occurred a few times. The gene calls are TRBV9 and TRBJ2-5; TRBD1 agrees at 7 bases. Germline CDR1 and CDR2: SGDLS and YYNGEE. The CDR3 extends over 14 amino acids. The junction had 4 bases not matched to a gene; V was cut back by 0 bases and J by 5 bases. The CDR3 nucleotides read TGTGCCAGCAGCGTAGAAGGGGGCGGGGAGACCCAGTACTTC. Amino acids: CASSVEGGGETQYF.

This clone was recorded a few times. This chain joins TRBV5-1 and TRBJ2-3, with 7 bases matching TRBD2. CDR3 length: 15 amino acids. With V trimmed by 4 bases and J by 2 bases, 7 bases remained unmatched. Germline V gene data show CDR1 as SGHRS and CDR2 as YFSETQ. The DNA for the CDR3 is TGCGCCAGCAGCAACACGGGACTAACCACAGATACGCAGTATTTT. It codes for CASSNTGLTTDTQYF.

This clone was recorded a few times. The chain combines TRBV20-1 with TRBJ2-7; 7 bases fit TRBD1. Germline values: CDR1 DFQATT, CDR2 SNEGSKA (reference sequence). CDR3 size: 11 residues. V dropped 5 bases and J dropped 4; count of bases not matched to a gene: 2. DNA for the CDR3: TGCAGTGCTTACAGGGGTTACGAGCAGTACTTC. Amino acid sequence: CSAYRGYEQYF.

This chain joins TRBV5-1 and TRBJ2-6; TRBD1 matches 11 bases. The CDR3 runs to 18 residues. Per germline, CDR1 SGHRS and CDR2 YFSETQ. The ends lost 4 bases at V and 2 bases at J; junction bases unmatched: 8. The CDR3 bases are TGCGCCAGCAGCCCTGAGGGGACAGGGGGTCCTGGGGCCAACGTCCTGACTTTC. Protein product: CASSPEGTGGPGANVLTF. Full variable domain (outside the CDR3, taken from reference TRBV5-1 and TRBJ2-6): KAGVTQTPRYLIKTRGQQVTLSCSPISGHRSVSWYQQTPGQGLQFLFEYFSETQRNKGNFPGRFSGRQFSNSRSEMNVSTLELGDSALYLCASSPEGTGGPGANVLTFGAGSRLTVL.

This clone was counted a few times. The chain couples TRBV5-1 to TRBJ2-6; D gene ambiguous. Deletions cut 6 bases from V and 2 bases from J, with 9 bases between. CDR3 length: 14 amino acids. From germline, CDR1 is SGHRS and CDR2 YFSETQ. CDR3 nucleotide sequence: TGCGCCAGCATCCAGGAAGCTGGGGCCAACGTCCTGACTTTC. Translating gives CASIQEAGANVLTF.

This clone has more than one count but fewer than ten. The rearrangement joins TRBV5-4 to TRBJ2-5; D is ambiguous. The germline CDR1 and CDR2 sequences are SGHNT and YYREEE (reference sequence). The CDR3 has 14 amino acids. V was clipped by 0 bases and J by 2 bases, with 8 bases between them. The CDR3 sequence: CASSLAVTQETQYF. As DNA, the CDR3 is TGTGCCAGCAGCTTGGCTGTTACTCAAGAGACCCAGTACTTC.

The rearrangement joins TRBV28 to TRBJ1-2, with D possibly matching TRBD1 (5 bases). Looked up from germline, CDR1 is MDHEN and CDR2 is SYDVKM. V was clipped by 5 bases and J by 1 base, with 11 bases between them. The CDR3 totals 14 residues. DNA of the CDR3: TGTGCCAGCAGTCCTTGGGGGGATAACTATGGCTACACCTTC. Translation gives CASSPWGDNYGYTF.

The chain recombines TRBV30 with TRBJ2-2; 10 bases map to TRBD2. V was pared by 0 bases and J by 5 bases, with 3 bases of the junction left unmatched. This CDR3 contains 15 residues. CDR1 is GTSNPN, CDR2 SVGIG, per germline (reference sequence). CDR3 in amino acids: CAWSVKTSGTGELFF. CDR3 sequence (DNA): TGTGCCTGGAGTGTGAAGACTAGCGGGACCGGGGAGCTGTTTTTT.

This clone was observed a few times. This rearrangement joins TRBV2 to TRBJ1-1, with a possible D match to TRBD1 (6 bases). Germline-derived CDR1 and CDR2 are SNHLY and FYNNEI. Trimming took 4 bases from V and 4 from J, leaving 13 bases between them. The CDR3 covers 14 residues. In DNA, the CDR3 is TGTGCCAGCAGTGTCCTACAGGGTTCCACTGAAGCTTTCTTT. This sequence encodes CASSVLQGSTEAFF.

As DNA, the CDR3 is TGCGCCAGCAGCCCCGGGACAGGGGTTGGTGTCCCTGAAGCTTTCTTT. Translation: CASSPGTGVGVPEAFF. The chain couples TRBV5-1 to TRBJ1-1, with TRBD1 identical over 10 bases. Germline values: CDR1 SGHRS, CDR2 YFSETQ. The CDR3 is 16 amino acids. The ends lost 4 bases at V and 6 bases at J; junction bases unmatched: 12.

V usage is TRBV11-3 and J usage is TRBJ1-1, with D perhaps TRBD1 (5 bases). CDR3 length: 14 amino acids. The V gene's germline CDR1 is SGHNT and CDR2 YENEEA. V lost 5 bases and J 6 bases, leaving 16 bases between the germline ends. The CDR3 loop reads CASSVTQGSAEAFF. As DNA, the CDR3 is TGTGCCAGCAGCGTAACCCAGGGTTCCGCTGAAGCTTTCTTT.

In its sample, this clone was seen a few times. J is TRBJ1-2 and V is TRBV2, with D maybe TRBD1 (6 bases). V was cut by 6 bases and J by 3 bases, with 17 bases left in between. Germline CDR1 SNHLY, CDR2 FYNNEI. CDR3 size: 15 residues. The CDR3, as DNA: TGTGCCAGCAGGCTACAGGGCTTAAGCTACTATGGCTACACCTTC. This codes for CASRLQGLSYYGYTF.

J is TRBJ1-2 and V is TRBV13; TRBD1 matches 7 bases. V lost 1 base and J lost 3; bases outside the gene matches: 2. The CDR3 sequence is 14 residues long. Germline CDR1 PRHDT, CDR2 FYEKMQ (reference sequence). The CDR3 reads CASSLEGAHYGYTF. CDR3 bases: TGTGCCAGCAGCTTAGAGGGGGCCCACTATGGCTACACCTTC.

About this clone: The sample holds other DNA sequences that translate to the same CDR3. Here the CDR3 DNA reads TGCGCCAGCAGCTCCGGACAGGGGGTTGCCGGGGAGCTGTTTTTT. This translates into CASSSGQGVAGELFF. The chain is built from TRBV5-1 and TRBJ2-2; 10 bases are a match to TRBD1. The CDR3 loop spans 15 amino acids. J lost 6 bases, V lost 3 bases, and 5 bases had no gene match. Germline V gene lookup returns CDR1 SGHRS and CDR2 YFSETQ.

V is TRBV20-1 and J is TRBJ2-7, with 7 nucleotides matching TRBD1. The CDR3 has 11 residues. Germline CDR1 DFQATT, CDR2 SNEGSKA (reference sequence). The ends lost 6 bases at V and 5 bases at J; junction bases unmatched: 4. The CDR3 spells CSALQGNEQYF. CDR3 in DNA: TGCAGTGCCTTACAGGGGAACGAGCAGTACTTC.

The table lists this clone with a few counts. The chain couples TRBV14 to TRBJ1-2; 9 bases agree with TRBD1. The CDR3 is 14 residues long. Trimming removed 3 bases from V and 3 bases from J; junction bases left unmatched: 2. Germline CDR1 and CDR2: SGHDN and FVKESK. The CDR3 sequence is CASSQDRGDYGYTF. The CDR3 region has the DNA TGTGCCAGCAGCCAGGACAGGGGCGACTATGGCTACACCTTC.

This rearrangement joins TRBV4-1 to TRBJ2-1, with TRBD2 identical over 10 bases. Trimming removed 3 bases from V and 7 bases from J; junction bases left unmatched: 9. The CDR3 has 16 amino acids. Germline V lookup: CDR1 MGHRA, CDR2 YSYEKL. The CDR3 region has the DNA TGCGCCAGCAGCCAGTTGAGCGGGAGGGCGAGTAATGAGCAGTTCTTC. It is translated as CASSQLSGRASNEQFF.

The rearrangement uses TRBV9 and TRBJ1-2; D is uncertain. Trimming took off 0 bases at V and 6 bases at J, with 9 bases between the two ends. In germline, CDR1 is SGDLS, CDR2 YYNGEE. The CDR3 consists of 13 residues. The CDR3 DNA follows: TGTGCCAGCAGCGTAGCAACAGACGATGGCTACACCTTC. This sequence encodes CASSVATDDGYTF. Drawing the rest from reference TRBV9 and TRBJ1-2, the complete variable domain is DSGVTQTPKHLITATGQRVTLRCSPRSGDLSVYWYQQSLDQGLQFLIQYYNGEERAKGNILERFSAQQFPDLHSELNLSSLELGDSALYFCASSVATDDGYTFGSGTRLTVV.

This clone was found a few times. This chain joins TRBV12-5 and TRBJ1-3, with 8 bases fitting TRBD1. CDR1 and CDR2 (germline): LGHNT, FRNRAP. The CDR3 loop spans 18 amino acids. The junction had 8 bases not matched to a gene; V was cut back by 1 base and J by 0 bases. CDR3 loop: CASGLGYRGESSGNTIYF. The CDR3 nucleotides are TGTGCTAGTGGTTTGGGATACAGGGGGGAGAGCTCTGGAAACACCATATATTTT.

The rearrangement links TRBV29-1 to TRBJ1-1; D perhaps matches TRBD1 (5 bases). The V gene lost 3 bases and the J gene lost 5 bases, with 13 bases spanning the gap. The germline V gene has CDR1 SQVTM and CDR2 ANQGSEA. The CDR3 has 13 amino acids. The CDR3 is CSVDRNRGTEAFF. CDR3 DNA sequence: TGCAGCGTTGATCGGAACCGGGGGACTGAAGCTTTCTTT.

The gene calls are TRBV7-2 and TRBJ2-3, with 8 bases aligning to TRBD1. V dropped 5 bases and J dropped 0; count of bases not matched to a gene: 4. This CDR3 region has 15 residues. Per germline, CDR1 SGHTA and CDR2 FQGNSA. The CDR3 nucleotides are TGTGCCAGCAGCAGAGGACAGGGAAGCACAGATACGCAGTATTTT. It translates to CASSRGQGSTDTQYF.

This clone was picked up a small number of times. This rearrangement joins TRBV5-1 to TRBJ2-1, with 9 bases lining up with TRBD1. Germline-derived CDR1 and CDR2 are SGHRS and YFSETQ. Trimming took 2 bases from V and 0 from J; bases not matched to a gene: 9. The CDR3 has 18 amino acids. The DNA of the CDR3 is TGCGCCAGCAGCTTCATGGGACAGGGTGAGAGCTCCTACAATGAGCAGTTCTTC. Protein: CASSFMGQGESSYNEQFF.

V is TRBV7-2 and J is TRBJ2-3; possibly TRBD2 for D (5 bases). Trimming stripped 2 bases from V and 4 bases from J, with 7 bases between. There are 13 residues in the CDR3. Germline-derived CDR1 and CDR2 are SGHTA and FQGNSA. The CDR3 spells CASSLNGADTQYF. The CDR3 DNA follows: TGTGCCAGCAGCTTAAACGGGGCAGATACGCAGTATTTT.

The V gene is TRBV5-1, the J gene TRBJ2-5; a possible D gene is TRBD2 (6 bases). Trimming shortened V by 4 bases and J by 7 bases, and 14 bases separated the two germline ends. CDR3 length: 13 amino acids. Germline V CDR1 and CDR2: SGHRS, YFSETQ. The CDR3 here is CASSPGVGATQYF. The CDR3 DNA sequence: TGCGCCAGCAGCCCGGGGGTAGGCGCGACCCAGTACTTC.